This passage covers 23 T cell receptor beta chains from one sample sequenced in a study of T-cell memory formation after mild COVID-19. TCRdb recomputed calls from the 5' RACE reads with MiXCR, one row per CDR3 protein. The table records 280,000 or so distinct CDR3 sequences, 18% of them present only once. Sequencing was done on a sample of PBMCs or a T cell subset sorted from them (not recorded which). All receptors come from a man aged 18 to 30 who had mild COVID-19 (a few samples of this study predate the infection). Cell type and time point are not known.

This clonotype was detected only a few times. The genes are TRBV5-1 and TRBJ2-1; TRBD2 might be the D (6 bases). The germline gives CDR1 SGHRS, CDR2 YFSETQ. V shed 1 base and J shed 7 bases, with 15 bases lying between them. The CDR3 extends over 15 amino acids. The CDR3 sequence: CASSLFGGVLNEQFF. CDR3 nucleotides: TGCGCCAGCAGCTTGTTTGGAGGGGTGCTGAATGAGCAGTTCTTC. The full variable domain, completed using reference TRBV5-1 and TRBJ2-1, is KAGVTQTPRYLIKTRGQQVTLSCSPISGHRSVSWYQQTPGQGLQFLFEYFSETQRNKGNFPGRFSGRQFSNSRSEMNVSTLELGDSALYLCASSLFGGVLNEQFFGPGTRLTVL.

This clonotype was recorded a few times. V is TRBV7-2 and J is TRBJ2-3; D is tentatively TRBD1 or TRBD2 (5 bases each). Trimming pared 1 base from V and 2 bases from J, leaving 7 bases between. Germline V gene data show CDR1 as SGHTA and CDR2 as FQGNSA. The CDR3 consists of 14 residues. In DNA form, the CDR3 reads TGTGCCAGCAGCTTAGGTGGGACCACAGATACGCAGTATTTT. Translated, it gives CASSLGGTTDTQYF. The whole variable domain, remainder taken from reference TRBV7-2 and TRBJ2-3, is GAGVSQSPSNKVTEKGKDVELRCDPISGHTALYWYRQSLGQGLEFLIYFQGNSAPDKSGLPSDRFSAERTGGSVSTLTIQRTQQEDSAVYLCASSLGGTTDTQYFGPGTRLTVL.

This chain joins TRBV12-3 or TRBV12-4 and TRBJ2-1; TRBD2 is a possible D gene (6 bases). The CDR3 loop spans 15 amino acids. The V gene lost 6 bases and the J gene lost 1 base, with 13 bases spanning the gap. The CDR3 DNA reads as TGTGCCAGCAGGGGGGAGGCGGGATCCTACAATGAGCAGTTCTTC. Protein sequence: CASRGEAGSYNEQFF.

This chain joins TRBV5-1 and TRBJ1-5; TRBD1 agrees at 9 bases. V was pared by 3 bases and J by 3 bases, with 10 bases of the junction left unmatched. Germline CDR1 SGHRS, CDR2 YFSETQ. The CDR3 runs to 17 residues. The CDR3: CASSSKTGTGFNQPQHF. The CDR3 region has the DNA TGCGCCAGCAGCTCCAAAACCGGGACAGGGTTCAATCAGCCCCAGCATTTT.

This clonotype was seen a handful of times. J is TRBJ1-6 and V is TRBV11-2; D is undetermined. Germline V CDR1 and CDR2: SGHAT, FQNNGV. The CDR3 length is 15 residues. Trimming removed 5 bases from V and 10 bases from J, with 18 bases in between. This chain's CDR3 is CASSPNLSAGSPLHF. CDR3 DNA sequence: TGTGCCAGCAGCCCAAATCTCAGTGCCGGATCACCCCTCCACTTT.

The CDR3: CASSVGELAGQETQYF. In nucleotides, the CDR3 is TGTGCCAGCAGCGTAGGAGAACTAGCGGGGCAAGAGACCCAGTACTTC. The chain uses TRBV9 and TRBJ2-5; 10 nucleotides match TRBD2. The CDR3 consists of 16 residues. V gave up 0 bases and J gave up 2 bases; unmatched junction bases: 4. The germline CDR1 and CDR2 sequences are SGDLS and YYNGEE.

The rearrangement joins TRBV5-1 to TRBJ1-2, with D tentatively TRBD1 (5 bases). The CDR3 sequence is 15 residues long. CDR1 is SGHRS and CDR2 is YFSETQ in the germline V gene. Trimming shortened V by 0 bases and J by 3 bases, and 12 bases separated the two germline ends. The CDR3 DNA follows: TGCGCCAGCAGCTTGGTCCAGGGAAAGGACTATGGCTACACCTTC. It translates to CASSLVQGKDYGYTF.

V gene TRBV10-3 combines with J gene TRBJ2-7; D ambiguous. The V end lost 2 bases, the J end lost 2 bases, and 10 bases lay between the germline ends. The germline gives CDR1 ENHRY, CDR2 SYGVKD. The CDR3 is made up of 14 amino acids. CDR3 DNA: TGTGCCATCAGTGAGCTCGATCAGCCCTACGAGCAGTACTTC. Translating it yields CAISELDQPYEQYF.

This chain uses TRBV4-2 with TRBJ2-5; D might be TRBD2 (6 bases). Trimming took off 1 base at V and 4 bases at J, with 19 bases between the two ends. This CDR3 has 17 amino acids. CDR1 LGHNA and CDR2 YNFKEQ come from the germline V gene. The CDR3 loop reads CASSQGVTGVLTETQYF. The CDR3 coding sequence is TGTGCCAGCAGCCAAGGGGTGACGGGGGTCTTGACAGAGACCCAGTACTTC.

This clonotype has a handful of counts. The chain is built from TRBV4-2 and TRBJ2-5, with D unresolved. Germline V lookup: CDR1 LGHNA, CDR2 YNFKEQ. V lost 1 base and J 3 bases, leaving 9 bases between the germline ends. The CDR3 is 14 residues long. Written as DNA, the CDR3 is TGTGCCAGCAGCCAAGGGTCTGAGGAAGAGACCCAGTACTTC. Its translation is CASSQGSEEETQYF.

CDR3 in DNA: TGTGCCAGCAGCAAAGCGTCAAGGGTTCTTTGGTCCTACAATGAGCAGTTCTTC. Protein product: CASSKASRVLWSYNEQFF. The chain carries TRBV21-1 and TRBJ2-1. TRBV21-1 is a pseudogene segment. This CDR3 comprises 18 residues.

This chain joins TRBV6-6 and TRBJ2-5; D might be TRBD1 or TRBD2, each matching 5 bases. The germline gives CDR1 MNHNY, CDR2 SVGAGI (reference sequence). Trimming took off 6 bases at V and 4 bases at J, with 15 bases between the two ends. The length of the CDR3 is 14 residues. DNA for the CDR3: TGTGCCAGCAGGATGACCGGGACGTCAGAGACCCAGTACTTC. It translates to CASRMTGTSETQYF.

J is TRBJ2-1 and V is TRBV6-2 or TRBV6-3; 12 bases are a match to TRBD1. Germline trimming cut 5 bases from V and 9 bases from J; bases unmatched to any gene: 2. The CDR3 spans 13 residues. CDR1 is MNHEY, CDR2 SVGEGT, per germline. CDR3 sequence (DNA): TGTGCCAGCAGTACGGGACAGGGGGCTGAGCAGTTCTTC. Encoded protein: CASSTGQGAEQFF.

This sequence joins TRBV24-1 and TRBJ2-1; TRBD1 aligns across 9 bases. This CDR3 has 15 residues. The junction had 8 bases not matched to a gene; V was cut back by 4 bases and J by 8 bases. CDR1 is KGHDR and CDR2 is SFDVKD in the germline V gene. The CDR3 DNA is TGTGCCACCAGTGAACCCGGGACAGGGTGGGATGAGCAGTTCTTC. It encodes CATSEPGTGWDEQFF.

In DNA form, the CDR3 reads TGTGCCAGCAGCGGGACGGCCAACGAGCAGTACGTC. This sequence encodes CASSGTANEQYV. The genes are TRBV7-9 and TRBJ2-7, with D perhaps given as TRBD1 or TRBD2 (5 bases each). Germline CDR1 reads SEHNR; CDR2 reads FQNEAQ (reference sequence). The CDR3 length is 12 residues. Between the trimmed V and J ends, which lost 5 bases and 5 bases, there was a span of 10 bases.

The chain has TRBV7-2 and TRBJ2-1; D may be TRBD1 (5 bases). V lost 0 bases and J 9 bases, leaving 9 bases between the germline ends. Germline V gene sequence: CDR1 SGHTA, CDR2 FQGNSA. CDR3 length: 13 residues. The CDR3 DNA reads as TGTGCCAGCAGCTTAGCCGCGCAGGGTGAGCAGTTCTTC. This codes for CASSLAAQGEQFF.

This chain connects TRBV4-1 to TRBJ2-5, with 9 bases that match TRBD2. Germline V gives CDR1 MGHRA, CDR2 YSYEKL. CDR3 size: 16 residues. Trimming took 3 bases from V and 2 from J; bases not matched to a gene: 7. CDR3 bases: TGCGCCAGCAGCCACCCTCCTAGCGGGGAACAAGAGACCCAGTACTTC. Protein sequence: CASSHPPSGEQETQYF.

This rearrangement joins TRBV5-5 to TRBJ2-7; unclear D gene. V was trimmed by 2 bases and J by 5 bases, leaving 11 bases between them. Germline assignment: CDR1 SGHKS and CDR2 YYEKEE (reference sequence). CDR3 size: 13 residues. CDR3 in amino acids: CASSFISGDEQYV. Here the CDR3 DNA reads TGTGCCAGCAGCTTCATATCTGGGGACGAGCAGTACGTC.

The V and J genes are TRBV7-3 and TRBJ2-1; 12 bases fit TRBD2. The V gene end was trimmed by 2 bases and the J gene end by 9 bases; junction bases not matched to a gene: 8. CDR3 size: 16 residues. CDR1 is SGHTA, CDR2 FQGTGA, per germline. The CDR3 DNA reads TGTGCCAGCAGCTTAGCCCTAGCGGGGGGGCGTGTTGAGCAGTTCTTC. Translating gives CASSLALAGGRVEQFF.

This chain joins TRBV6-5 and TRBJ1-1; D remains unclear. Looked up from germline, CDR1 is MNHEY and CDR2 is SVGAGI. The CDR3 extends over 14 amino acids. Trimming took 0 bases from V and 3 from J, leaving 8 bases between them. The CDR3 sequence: CASSYSGPDTEAFF. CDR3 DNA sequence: TGTGCCAGCAGTTACTCAGGGCCAGACACTGAAGCTTTCTTT.

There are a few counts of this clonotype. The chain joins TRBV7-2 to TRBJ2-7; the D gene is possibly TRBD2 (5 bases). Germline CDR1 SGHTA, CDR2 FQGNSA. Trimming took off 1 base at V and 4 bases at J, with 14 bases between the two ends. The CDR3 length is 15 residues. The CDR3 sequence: CASSLGSSQWYEQYF. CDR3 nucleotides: TGTGCCAGCAGCTTAGGTTCTAGCCAGTGGTACGAGCAGTACTTC.

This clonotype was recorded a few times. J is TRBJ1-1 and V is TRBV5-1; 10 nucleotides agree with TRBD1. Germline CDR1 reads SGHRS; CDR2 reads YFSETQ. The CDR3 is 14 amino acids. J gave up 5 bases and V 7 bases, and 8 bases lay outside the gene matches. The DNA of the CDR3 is TGCGCCAGCGCATTTTGGGGACAGGGGACTGAAGCTTTCTTT. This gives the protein CASAFWGQGTEAFF.

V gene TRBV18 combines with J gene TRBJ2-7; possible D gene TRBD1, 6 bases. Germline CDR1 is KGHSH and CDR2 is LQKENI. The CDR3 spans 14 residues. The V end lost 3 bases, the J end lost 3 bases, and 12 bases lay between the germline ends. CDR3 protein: CASSPGQGDYEQYV. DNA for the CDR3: TGTGCCAGCTCACCGGGACAAGGGGACTACGAGCAGTACGTC.